This paragraph covers one T cell receptor beta chain sequence. With only one base between it and a far larger clone, this is likely a read error. This sample is part of a study of graft-versus-host responses after intestinal transplantation. Study overall: Recipients had multivisceral, liver-intestinal, or isolated intestinal transplants.

CDR1 is SGHRS and CDR2 is YFSETQ in the germline V gene. The V gene end was trimmed by 3 bases and the J gene end by 0 bases; junction bases not matched to a gene: 8. The CDR3 is 16 amino acids. Clones were sequenced by immunoSEQ multiplex PCR, and TCRdb holds only the in-frame ones, with some missing. The sample yields tens of thousands of clones, about 90% seen once. The specimen comprised PBMCs, sampled 650 to 670 days after intestinal transplant. The origin of this receptor is a human patient who received an intestinal transplant, so some T cells may come from the graft donor. The chain uses TRBV5-1 and TRBJ2-7; 8 bases agree with TRBD1. This CDR3 reads CASSSYGTGYSYEQYF. Here the CDR3 DNA reads TGCGCCAGCAGCTCCTACGGGACAGGATACTCCTACGAGCAGTACTTC.